These 18 T cell receptor beta chains share one sample of origin, sequenced in a study of blood T cell repertoires in COVID-19. The method was immunoSEQ multiplex PCR; TCRdb's version includes in-frame clones alone and lacks a portion of them. The top ten hold around 1.5% of the sample, which has 300,000 or so clones, around 87% seen once. Sequencing was performed on peripheral blood. These TCRs come from a woman aged 35 to 49 who had recovered from COVID-19.

The CDR3 is CASSLANPLTEAFF. CDR3 nucleotide sequence: TGTGCCAGCAGCTTAGCAAATCCTCTTACTGAAGCTTTCTTT. This rearrangement joins TRBV7-2 to TRBJ1-1; D call uncertain. V dropped 0 bases and J dropped 5 bases, with 10 bases sitting between them. The CDR3 has 14 residues. CDR1 is SGHTA, CDR2 FQGNSA, per germline.

The rearrangement joins TRBV5-1 to TRBJ2-2; 7 positions agree with TRBD2. The CDR3 runs to 14 residues. Looked up from germline, CDR1 is SGHRS and CDR2 is YFSETQ. V dropped 9 bases and J dropped 5; count of bases not matched to a gene: 10. The CDR3 sequence: CATTGGYLTGELFF. CDR3 coding DNA: TGCGCCACGACCGGGGGGTATTTGACCGGGGAGCTGTTTTTT.

The CDR3 coding sequence is TGTGCCAGCAGCGTAGGAGGATGGGGGGAGCTGTTTTTT. Translation gives CASSVGGWGELFF. The V gene is TRBV9, the J gene TRBJ2-2; D uncertain. Germline V lookup: CDR1 SGDLS, CDR2 YYNGEE. The CDR3 length is 13 residues. V was cut by 0 bases and J by 8 bases, with 8 bases left in between. The whole variable domain, remainder taken from reference TRBV9 and TRBJ2-2, is DSGVTQTPKHLITATGQRVTLRCSPRSGDLSVYWYQQSLDQGLQFLIQYYNGEERAKGNILERFSAQQFPDLHSELNLSSLELGDSALYFCASSVGGWGELFFGEGSRLTVL.

The gene calls are TRBV5-1 and TRBJ2-3, with D perhaps TRBD1 (6 bases). The germline gives CDR1 SGHRS, CDR2 YFSETQ. V lost 6 bases and J 2 bases, leaving 13 bases between the germline ends. The CDR3 spans 14 residues. DNA for the CDR3: TGCGCCAGCACATCAGGGGAATTCACAGATACGCAGTATTTT. Protein product: CASTSGEFTDTQYF.

The chain is built from TRBV11-2 and TRBJ2-3; TRBD2 agrees at 7 bases. CDR3 length: 16 residues. In germline, CDR1 is SGHAT, CDR2 FQNNGV. J gave up 0 bases and V 1 base, and 4 bases lay outside the gene matches. The CDR3 sequence: CASSLAGAGSTDTQYF. The CDR3 DNA is TGTGCCAGCAGCTTAGCTGGAGCGGGGAGCACAGATACGCAGTATTTT.

The CDR3 coding sequence is TGTGCCTGGAGTGTTTACTACGAGCAGTACTTC. Translated, it gives CAWSVYYEQYF. The genes are TRBV30 and TRBJ2-7; no reliable D call. The CDR3 contains 11 residues. V lost 0 bases to trimming and J lost 3 bases, with 3 bases between them. The germline V gene has CDR1 GTSNPN and CDR2 SVGIG (reference sequence).

The V gene is TRBV18, the J gene TRBJ1-6; possibly TRBD1 for D (6 bases). This CDR3 comprises 16 residues. Trimming left V 6 bases short and J 1 base short, with 13 bases between. The germline gives CDR1 KGHSH, CDR2 LQKENI. The CDR3 loop reads CASSSGVGSYNSPLHF. The CDR3 region has the DNA TGTGCCAGCTCGTCAGGGGTCGGGTCCTATAATTCACCCCTCCACTTT.

The rearrangement joins TRBV9 to TRBJ2-7; no clear D. This CDR3 contains 12 residues. Trimming left V 4 bases short and J 6 bases short, with 11 bases between. Per the germline V gene, CDR1 is SGDLS and CDR2 is YYNGEE. For the CDR3, the DNA is TGTGCCAGCAGCCCCTTCGGCGGCGAGCAGTACTTC. Encoded protein: CASSPFGGEQYF. Variable domain in full (rest from reference TRBV9 and TRBJ2-7): DSGVTQTPKHLITATGQRVTLRCSPRSGDLSVYWYQQSLDQGLQFLIQYYNGEERAKGNILERFSAQQFPDLHSELNLSSLELGDSALYFCASSPFGGEQYFGPGTRLTVT.

This clone was counted a few times. The chain carries TRBV4-1 and TRBJ1-2, with a weak D call TRBD1 (6 bases). The germline V gene encodes CDR1 MGHRA and CDR2 YSYEKL. Trimming shortened V by 0 bases and J by 1 base, and 12 bases separated the two germline ends. The length of the CDR3 is 16 residues. This CDR3 reads CASSQDDRPLNYGYTF. The CDR3 DNA follows: TGCGCCAGCAGCCAAGATGACAGGCCTCTTAACTATGGCTACACCTTC.

The chain combines TRBV11-2 with TRBJ1-2; tentatively, D is TRBD1 (5 bases). The V gene's germline CDR1 is SGHAT and CDR2 FQNNGV. V lost 5 bases, J lost 4 bases, and 14 bases lay in between. The length of the CDR3 is 14 residues. The CDR3 loop reads CASSVATVIYGYTF. CDR3 DNA: TGTGCCAGCAGCGTCGCGACAGTCATCTATGGCTACACCTTC.

The chain employs TRBV5-1 and TRBJ1-1; TRBD1 aligns across 11 bases. The CDR3 is made up of 15 amino acids. The J segment lost 10 bases and the V segment lost 3 bases, leaving 11 bases of the junction unmatched. Germline V gene lookup returns CDR1 SGHRS and CDR2 YFSETQ. Here the CDR3 reads CASSSDWTGGTLAFF. The CDR3 coding sequence is TGCGCCAGCAGCTCGGATTGGACAGGGGGCACGTTAGCTTTCTTT.

The genes are TRBV6-5 and TRBJ1-2; perhaps TRBD1 as D (6 bases). Germline CDR1 reads MNHEY; CDR2 reads SVGAGI. This CDR3 is built from 13 residues. Trimming stripped 6 bases from V and 5 bases from J, with 13 bases between. CDR3: CASSHREEYGYTF. The CDR3, as DNA: TGTGCCAGCAGCCACAGGGAAGAGTATGGCTACACCTTC.

The rearrangement joins TRBV27 to TRBJ1-4; D gene uncertain. V was shortened by 0 bases and J by 5 bases, with 7 bases between the two germline ends. CDR3 length: 14 residues. The germline CDR1 and CDR2 sequences are MNHEY and SMNVEV (reference sequence). The CDR3 spells CASSLSAGNEKLFF. The CDR3 DNA is TGTGCCAGCAGTTTATCTGCGGGGAATGAAAAACTGTTTTTT.

Points on this clone: Within the sample, other DNA sequences also encode this same CDR3. The rearrangement joins TRBV7-8 to TRBJ2-1; 9 bases line up with TRBD2. CDR1 is SGHVS and CDR2 is FQNEAQ in the germline V gene. With 5 bases clipped from V and 0 bases from J, the junction kept 2 bases outside the gene matches. The CDR3 loop spans 15 amino acids. CDR3 sequence reads: CASSLSGSSYNEQFF. The CDR3 region has the DNA TGTGCCAGCAGCCTTAGCGGGAGCTCCTACAATGAGCAGTTCTTC. Supplemented by reference TRBV7-8 and TRBJ2-1, the full variable domain reads GAGVSQSPRYKVAKRGQDVALRCDPISGHVSLFWYQQALGQGPEFLTYFQNEAQLDKSGLPSDRFFAERPEGSVSTLKIQRTQQEDSAVYLCASSLSGSSYNEQFFGPGTRLTVL.

This clone was detected only a few times. The chain links TRBV29-1 to TRBJ2-3, with TRBD2 as a possible D gene (6 bases). This CDR3 has 13 residues. The V end was cut by 4 bases, the J end by 2 bases, with 10 bases between. The germline gives CDR1 SQVTM, CDR2 ANQGSEA. For the CDR3, the DNA is TGCAGCGTTGCCCAGGGACTCACAGATACGCAGTATTTT. Translation: CSVAQGLTDTQYF.

The chain has TRBV18 and TRBJ1-3; the D is unclear. The CDR3 has 17 amino acids. V shed 3 bases and J shed 0 bases, with 15 bases lying between them. Germline CDR1 KGHSH, CDR2 LQKENI. The CDR3: CASSPSGPSPSGNTIYF. As DNA, the CDR3 is TGTGCCAGCTCACCCAGCGGGCCCTCACCCTCTGGAAACACCATATATTTT.

This clone was picked up a small number of times. This sequence joins TRBV30 and TRBJ1-6; D possibly corresponds to TRBD1 (5 bases). The V end lost 0 bases, the J end lost 7 bases, and 16 bases lay between the germline ends. The CDR3 runs 16 residues. Germline V gives CDR1 GTSNPN, CDR2 SVGIG (reference sequence). The CDR3 nucleotides read TGTGCCTGGAGTGTTTTCGGTGGGGGGGTCAATTCACCCCTCCACTTT. Translation gives CAWSVFGGGVNSPLHF.

The chain is built from TRBV14 and TRBJ1-3; TRBD1 matches 7 bases. Per germline, CDR1 SGHDN and CDR2 FVKESK. The CDR3 runs to 14 residues. V lost 7 bases and J lost 1; bases outside the gene matches: 4. This chain's CDR3 is CASNPTGSGNTIYF. The CDR3 bases are TGTGCCAGCAACCCGACAGGGTCTGGAAACACCATATATTTT. The full variable domain, completed using reference TRBV14 and TRBJ1-3, is EAGVTQFPSHSVIEKGQTVTLRCDPISGHDNLYWYRRVMGKEIKFLLHFVKESKQDESGMPNNRFLAERTGGTYSTLKVQPAELEDSGVYFCASNPTGSGNTIYFGEGSWLTVV.